This TCR beta chain was sequenced in a study of blood T cell repertoires in COVID-19. The overall study: There were acute and convalescent COVID-19 samples, and they came from the United States, Italy and Spain. From T cells, B-cell-depleted T cells, or PBMCs came the material, which was cDNA or gDNA.

Generated by immunoSEQ multiplex PCR, the TCRdb table keeps only in-frame clones and is missing some. The table has 88,000 or so clones, 80% to 90% seen once. Sequencing was performed on peripheral blood. The TCR originated in a man in his sixties with acute or convalescent COVID-19.

The CDR3 DNA reads as TGTGCCAGCAGTCTTCAGGGGGCTAATGGCTACACCTTC. Translated, it gives CASSLQGANGYTF. V usage is TRBV6-5 and J usage is TRBJ1-2, with 8 bases fitting TRBD1. Trimming at V came to 5 bases and at J to 6 bases, leaving 5 bases not matched to a gene. This CDR3 has 13 amino acids. The germline V gene has CDR1 MNHEY and CDR2 SVGAGI.